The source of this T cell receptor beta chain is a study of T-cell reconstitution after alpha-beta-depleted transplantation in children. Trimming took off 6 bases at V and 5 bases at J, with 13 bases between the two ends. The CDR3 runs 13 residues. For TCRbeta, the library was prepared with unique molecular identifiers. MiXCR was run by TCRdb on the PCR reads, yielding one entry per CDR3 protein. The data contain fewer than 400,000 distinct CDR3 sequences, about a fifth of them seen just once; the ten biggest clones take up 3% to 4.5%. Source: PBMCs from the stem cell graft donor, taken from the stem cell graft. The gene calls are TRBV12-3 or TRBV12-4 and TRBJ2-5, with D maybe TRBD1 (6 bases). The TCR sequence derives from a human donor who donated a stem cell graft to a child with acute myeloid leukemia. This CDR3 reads CASSTTGLETQYF. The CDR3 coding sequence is TGTGCCAGCAGCACCACAGGGTTGGAGACCCAGTACTTC.